This is a list of T cell receptor beta chains from one sample in a study of T cell responses to AZD1222 COVID-19 vaccine. Method: immunoSEQ multiplex PCR; TCRdb's copy keeps in-frame clones and lacks some. The data hold roughly 180,000 clones, with almost 95% observed a single time. The specimen comprised peripheral blood, sampled on day 0 of AZD1222 vaccination. Receptors originate from an adult in good health. Each CDR3 is given with its conserved first and last residue. Each record gives: V gene, J gene, clone size, D gene, CDR3 protein, CDR3 DNA. D genes are given only for firm matches. The size field is filled for only some rows; it gives once, few, many or a size class.

>TRBV3-1/TRBV3-2|TRBJ2-1|NA|TRBD2
CASSQAPTSGNEQFF
TGTGCCAGCAGCCAAGCCCCCACTAGCGGCAATGAGCAGTTCTTC
>TRBV24-1|TRBJ2-1|NA|TRBD2
CATSDSTSAERGEQFF
TGTGCCACCAGTGATTCTACTAGCGCGGAGCGAGGTGAGCAGTTCTTC
>TRBV4-1|TRBJ2-7|NA|NA
CASSQGPAYEQYF
TGCGCCAGCAGCCAAGGACCAGCCTACGAGCAGTACTTC
>TRBV7-8|TRBJ1-2|NA|NA
CASSHNRVGDGYTF
TGTGCCAGCAGCCACAATAGGGTCGGGGATGGCTACACCTTC
>TRBV11-2|TRBJ2-1|NA|NA
CASSKIQGAYNEQFF
TGTGCCAGCAGCAAAATACAGGGTGCCTACAATGAGCAGTTCTTC
>TRBV6-4|TRBJ2-3|NA|TRBD2
CASSETSGRTDTQYF
TGTGCCAGCAGCGAGACTAGCGGGAGAACAGATACGCAGTATTTT
>TRBV11-2|TRBJ1-2|NA|NA
CASSLDGDHTF
TGTGCCAGCAGCTTAGATGGGGACCACACCTTC
>TRBV4-3|TRBJ1-1|once|TRBD1
CASSHGAGTGSTEAFF
TGCGCCAGCAGCCATGGCGCCGGGACAGGGTCCACTGAAGCTTTCTTT
>TRBV9|TRBJ1-4|NA|NA
CASSVEAATNEKLFF
TGTGCCAGCAGCGTAGAAGCTGCAACTAATGAAAAACTGTTTTTT
>TRBV18|TRBJ2-5|NA|NA
CASSPGGETQYF
TGTGCCAGCTCACCCGGTGGAGAGACCCAGTACTTC
>TRBV5-6|TRBJ2-2|NA|NA
CASSLVGRERPGELFF
TGTGCCAGCAGCTTGGTCGGACGGGAGCGCCCCGGGGAGCTGTTTTTT
>TRBV5-1|TRBJ1-2|NA|NA
CASSLVPGINYGYTF
TGCGCCAGCAGCTTGGTCCCAGGGATAAACTATGGCTACACCTTC
>TRBV5-1|TRBJ1-2|NA|NA
CASSLQGDYGYTF
TGCGCCAGCAGCTTACAGGGAGATTATGGCTACACCTTC
>TRBV19|TRBJ2-3|NA|TRBD1
CASSTGQHTDTQYF
TGTGCCAGTAGTACGGGACAGCACACAGATACGCAGTATTTT
>TRBV5-1|TRBJ1-3|NA|NA
CASSLGQASSGNTIYF
TGCGCCAGCAGCTTGGGGCAGGCGAGCTCTGGAAACACCATATATTTT
>TRBV10-3|TRBJ2-7|NA|TRBD1
CAISGQGTLEQYF
TGTGCCATTTCGGGACAGGGGACCCTCGAGCAGTACTTC
>TRBV2|TRBJ2-2|NA|NA
CASVAEVNTGELFF
TGTGCCAGCGTAGCGGAGGTGAACACCGGGGAGCTGTTTTTT
>TRBV4-1|TRBJ2-7|NA|NA
CASSHSPVGEQYF
TGCGCCAGCAGCCATTCTCCAGTTGGCGAGCAGTACTTC
>TRBV7-2|TRBJ1-2|NA|NA
CASSLGPGDNYGYTF
TGTGCCAGCAGCTTAGGCCCAGGTGATAACTATGGCTACACCTTC
>TRBV19|TRBJ1-6|NA|NA
CASSTSLGAGSYNSPLHF
TGTGCCAGTAGTACATCCCTCGGCGCCGGGTCCTATAATTCACCCCTCCACTTT
>TRBV7-2|TRBJ2-3|NA|NA
CASRLSRTDTQYF
TGTGCCAGCAGACTCAGCCGAACGGATACGCAGTATTTT
>TRBV27|TRBJ2-6|once|NA
CASSPGLGGSGANVLTF
TGTGCCAGCAGTCCGGGACTGGGGGGCTCTGGGGCCAACGTCCTGACTTTC
>TRBV5-4|TRBJ2-5|NA|NA
CASSLGGAMGLGETQYF
TGTGCCAGCAGCCTGGGCGGGGCGATGGGCCTTGGAGAGACCCAGTACTTC
>TRBV24-1|TRBJ2-5|NA|NA
CATSDSYNQETQYF
TGTGCCACCAGTGATTCCTACAACCAAGAGACCCAGTACTTC
>TRBV5-1|TRBJ2-3|NA|TRBD1
CASSSRGTGDTDTQYF
TGCGCCAGCAGCAGTCGGGGGACAGGGGACACAGATACGCAGTATTTT
>TRBV14|TRBJ2-6|NA|NA
CASSQAAILGANVLTF
TGTGCCAGCAGCCAAGCGGCCATTCTGGGGGCCAACGTCCTGACTTTC
>TRBV19|TRBJ2-7|NA|TRBD1
CASSIGDSLSYEQYF
TGTGCCAGTAGTATTGGGGACAGCCTCTCCTACGAGCAGTACTTC
>TRBV6-1|TRBJ2-6|NA|TRBD1
CASSDPLSLQGAGANVLTF
TGTGCCAGCAGTGACCCGCTCAGTCTACAGGGGGCTGGGGCCAACGTCCTGACTTTC
>TRBV10-3|TRBJ2-1|NA|TRBD1
CASSGGSEQFF
TGTGCCTCCTCAGGGGGCAGTGAGCAGTTCTTC
>TRBV5-1|TRBJ2-7|NA|NA
CASSLAGASPAGTYEQYF
TGCGCCAGCAGCTTGGCCGGGGCTTCCCCCGCCGGGACTTACGAGCAGTACTTC
>TRBV28|TRBJ2-5|NA|TRBD2
CASIRLAGGETQYF
TGTGCCAGCATTCGACTAGCGGGAGGGGAGACCCAGTACTTC